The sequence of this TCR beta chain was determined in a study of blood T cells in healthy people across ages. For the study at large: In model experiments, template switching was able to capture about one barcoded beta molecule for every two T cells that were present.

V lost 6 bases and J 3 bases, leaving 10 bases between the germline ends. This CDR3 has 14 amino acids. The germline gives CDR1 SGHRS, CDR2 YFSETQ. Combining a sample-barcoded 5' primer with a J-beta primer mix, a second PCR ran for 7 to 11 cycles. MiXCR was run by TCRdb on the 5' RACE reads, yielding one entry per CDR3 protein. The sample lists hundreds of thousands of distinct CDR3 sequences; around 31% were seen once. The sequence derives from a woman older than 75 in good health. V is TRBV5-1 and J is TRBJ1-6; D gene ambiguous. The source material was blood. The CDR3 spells CASNIPDYNSPLHF. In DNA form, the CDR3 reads TGCGCCAGCAACATCCCGGACTATAATTCACCCCTCCACTTT.